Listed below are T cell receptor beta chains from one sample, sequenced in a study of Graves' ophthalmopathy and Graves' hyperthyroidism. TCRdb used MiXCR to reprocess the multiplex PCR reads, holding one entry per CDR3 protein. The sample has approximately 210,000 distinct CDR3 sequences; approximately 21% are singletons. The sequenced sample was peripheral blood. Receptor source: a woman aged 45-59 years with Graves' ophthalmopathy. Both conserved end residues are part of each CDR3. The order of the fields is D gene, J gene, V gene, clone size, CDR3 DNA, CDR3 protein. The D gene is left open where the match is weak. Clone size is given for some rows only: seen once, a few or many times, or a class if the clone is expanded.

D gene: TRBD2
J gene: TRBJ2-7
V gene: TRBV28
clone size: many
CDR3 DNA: TGTGCCACCTTGAGTTGGGGTCAGCGGGGTAACGAGCAGTACTTC
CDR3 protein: CATLSWGQRGNEQYF

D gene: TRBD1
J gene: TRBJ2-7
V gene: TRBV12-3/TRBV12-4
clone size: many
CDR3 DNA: TGTGCCAGCGCTCCGACAGGGGGCCCCTACGAGCAGTACTTC
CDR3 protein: CASAPTGGPYEQYF

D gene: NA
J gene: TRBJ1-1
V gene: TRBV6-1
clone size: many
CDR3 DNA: TGTGCCAGCATGTGGGCAGGGACTAACACTGAAGCTTTCTTT
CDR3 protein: CASMWAGTNTEAFF

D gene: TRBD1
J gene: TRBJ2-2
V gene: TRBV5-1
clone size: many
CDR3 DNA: TGCGCCAGCAGCCCGGGACAGGGGGCCGGGGAGCTGTTTTTT
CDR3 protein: CASSPGQGAGELFF

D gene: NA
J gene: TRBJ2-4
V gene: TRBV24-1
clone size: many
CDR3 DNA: TGTGCCACCAGTGACTCCGGGACCAGAAACATTCAGTACTTC
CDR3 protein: CATSDSGTRNIQYF

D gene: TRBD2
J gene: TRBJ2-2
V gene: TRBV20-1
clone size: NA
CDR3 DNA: TGCAGTGCTAGAGCCCAGCGGGAGCCGAACGGGGAGCTGTTTTTT
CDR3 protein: CSARAQREPNGELFF

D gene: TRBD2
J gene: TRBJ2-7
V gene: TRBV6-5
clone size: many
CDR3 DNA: TGTGCCAGCAGTCCCATGGCTAGCGGGAGTTACGAGCAGTACTTC
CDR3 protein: CASSPMASGSYEQYF

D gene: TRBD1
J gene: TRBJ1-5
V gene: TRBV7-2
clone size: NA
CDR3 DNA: TGTGCCAGCAGCTCCAGACAGGGGGCTGGTCAGCCCCAGCATTTT
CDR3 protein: CASSSRQGAGQPQHF

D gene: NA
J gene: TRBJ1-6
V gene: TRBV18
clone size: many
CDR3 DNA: TGTGCCAGCTCACCCGGCGGCAGGGAGAATTCACCCCTCCACTTT
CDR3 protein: CASSPGGRENSPLHF

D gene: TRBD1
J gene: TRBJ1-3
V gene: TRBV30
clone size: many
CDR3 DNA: TGTGCCTGGAGTGTATCAGGGGGCTACTCTGGAAACACCATATATTTT
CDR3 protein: CAWSVSGGYSGNTIYF

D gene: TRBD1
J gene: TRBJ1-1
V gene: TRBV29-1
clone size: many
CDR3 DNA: TGCAGCGCCTCCCCCGGGACAGGGGTGACTGAAGCTTTCTTT
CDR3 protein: CSASPGTGVTEAFF

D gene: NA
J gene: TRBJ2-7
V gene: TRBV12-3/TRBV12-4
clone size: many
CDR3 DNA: TGTGCCAGCAGTTTATTCGGACGGGGGTACGAGCAGTACTTC
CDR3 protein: CASSLFGRGYEQYF

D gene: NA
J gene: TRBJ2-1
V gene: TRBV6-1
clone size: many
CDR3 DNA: TGTGCCAGCAGTGAAAACCCTGGCTCCTACAATGAGCAGTTCTTC
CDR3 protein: CASSENPGSYNEQFF

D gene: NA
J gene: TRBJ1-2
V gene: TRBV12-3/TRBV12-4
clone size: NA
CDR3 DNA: TGTGCCAGCAGTTTTTATCCCCCCCGATATGGCTACACCTTC
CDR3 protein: CASSFYPPRYGYTF

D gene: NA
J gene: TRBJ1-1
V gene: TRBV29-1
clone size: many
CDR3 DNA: TGCAGCGTTGAAGCGGGATCTGAAGCTTTCTTT
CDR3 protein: CSVEAGSEAFF

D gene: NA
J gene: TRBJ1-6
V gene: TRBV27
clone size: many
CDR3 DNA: TGTGCCAGCAGTTTATCCCTTTCAGGGTTTTCACCCCTCCACTTT
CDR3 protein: CASSLSLSGFSPLHF

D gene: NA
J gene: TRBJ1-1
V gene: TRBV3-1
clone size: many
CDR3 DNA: TGTGCCAGCAGCCGACAGATGAACACTGAAGCTTTCTTT
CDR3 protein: CASSRQMNTEAFF